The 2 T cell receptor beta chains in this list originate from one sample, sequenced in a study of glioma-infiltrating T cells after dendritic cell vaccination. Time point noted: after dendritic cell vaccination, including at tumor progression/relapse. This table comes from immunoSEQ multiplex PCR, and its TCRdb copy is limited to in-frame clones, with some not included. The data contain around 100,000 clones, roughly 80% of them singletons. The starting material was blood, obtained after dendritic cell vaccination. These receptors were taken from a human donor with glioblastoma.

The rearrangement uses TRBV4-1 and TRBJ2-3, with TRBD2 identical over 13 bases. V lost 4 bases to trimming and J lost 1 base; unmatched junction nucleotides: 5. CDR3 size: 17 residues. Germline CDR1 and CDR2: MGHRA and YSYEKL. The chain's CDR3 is CASSLTGTSGGTDTQYF. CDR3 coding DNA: TGCGCCAGCAGCCTGACCGGGACTAGCGGGGGCACAGATACGCAGTATTTT.

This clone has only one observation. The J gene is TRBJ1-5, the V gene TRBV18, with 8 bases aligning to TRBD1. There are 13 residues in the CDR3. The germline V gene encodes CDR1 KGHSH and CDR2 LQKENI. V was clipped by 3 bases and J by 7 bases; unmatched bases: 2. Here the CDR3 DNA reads TGTGCCAGCTCACCGGACAGGGACCAGCCCCAGCATTTT. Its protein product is CASSPDRDQPQHF.